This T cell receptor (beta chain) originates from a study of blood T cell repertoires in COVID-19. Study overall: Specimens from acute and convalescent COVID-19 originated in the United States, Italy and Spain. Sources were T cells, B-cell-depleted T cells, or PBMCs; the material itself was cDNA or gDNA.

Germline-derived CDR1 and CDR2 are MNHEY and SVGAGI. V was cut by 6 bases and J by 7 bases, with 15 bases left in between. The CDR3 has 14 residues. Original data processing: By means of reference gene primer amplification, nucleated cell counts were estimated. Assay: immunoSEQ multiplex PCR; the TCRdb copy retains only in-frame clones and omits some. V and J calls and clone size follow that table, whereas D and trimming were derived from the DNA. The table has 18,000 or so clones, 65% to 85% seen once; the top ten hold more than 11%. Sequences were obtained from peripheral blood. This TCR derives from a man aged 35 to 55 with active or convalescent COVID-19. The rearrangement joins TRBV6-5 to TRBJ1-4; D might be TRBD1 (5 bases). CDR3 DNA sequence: TGTGCCAGCAGCCAAATGCAGGGAGGTGAAAAACTGTTTTTT. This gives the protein CASSQMQGGEKLFF.